A selection of T cell receptor beta chains follows, all from one sample in a study of T cells in Graves' hyperthyroidism and ophthalmopathy. TCRdb fed the multiplex PCR reads into MiXCR, producing one record per CDR3 protein. The data hold a few hundred thousand distinct CDR3 sequences, with roughly 15% observed a single time. The sample taken for sequencing was blood. Receptors originate from a woman aged 40 to 55 with Graves' hyperthyroidism that later progressed to Graves' ophthalmopathy. The CDR3 runs from the conserved cysteine through the conserved F or W. D genes are given only for firm matches. Rows may omit the clone size; those that give it use once, few, many or a size class.

>18|TRBV9|.|TRBJ2-3|TRBD2
CASSAGGLAGAPTDTQYF
TGTGCCAGCAGCGCTGGGGGACTAGCGGGAGCTCCCACAGATACGCAGTATTTT
>13|TRBV30|many|TRBJ2-4|TRBD1
CAWSTGQKNIQYF
TGTGCCTGGAGCACGGGACAGAAAAACATTCAGTACTTC
>18|TRBV7-9|many|TRBJ2-1|.
CASSSLDQDGEGVLEQFF
TGTGCCAGCAGCTCACTCGACCAGGACGGTGAGGGGGTTCTCGAGCAGTTCTTC
>13|TRBV19|few|TRBJ2-5|.
CASSIVIQETQYF
TGTGCCAGTAGTATCGTCATTCAAGAGACCCAGTACTTC
>16|TRBV19|.|TRBJ1-3|.
CASSIDDWSSGNTIYF
TGTGCCAGTAGTATAGATGACTGGAGCTCTGGAAACACCATATATTTT
>16|TRBV7-3|many|TRBJ2-1|.
CASSLKISKGYNEQFF
TGTGCCAGCAGCTTAAAAATCTCTAAGGGTTACAATGAGCAGTTCTTC
>12|TRBV20-1|many|TRBJ2-3|.
CSATWLTDTQYF
TGCAGTGCTACTTGGTTAACAGATACGCAGTATTTT
>16|TRBV4-2|many|TRBJ1-3|.
CASSQDVSYGGNTIYF
TGTGCCAGCAGCCAAGACGTTTCGTACGGTGGAAACACCATATATTTT
>17|TRBV20-1|.|TRBJ2-3|.
CSASLVSRRESTDTQYF
TGCAGTGCTAGTTTAGTCTCCCGAAGGGAGAGCACAGATACGCAGTATTTT
>16|TRBV20-1|.|TRBJ2-1|.
CSARGWGPSSYNEQFF
TGCAGTGCTAGAGGGTGGGGTCCCAGCTCCTACAATGAGCAGTTCTTC
>16|TRBV6-4|many|TRBJ2-3|.
CASSDSMSGDTDTQYF
TGTGCCAGCAGTGACTCGATGTCAGGCGACACAGATACGCAGTATTTT
>16|TRBV19|many|TRBJ2-7|TRBD1
CASSPQQGASHHEQYF
TGTGCCAGTAGTCCGCAACAGGGGGCGTCCCACCACGAGCAGTACTTC
>13|TRBV30|many|TRBJ1-1|.
CAWSRVLNTEAFF
TGTGCCTGGAGTAGAGTGTTGAACACTGAAGCTTTCTTT
>13|TRBV18|few|TRBJ2-7|.
CASTPRGTYEQYF
TGTGCCAGCACCCCCCGGGGGACCTACGAGCAGTACTTC
>15|TRBV28|many|TRBJ2-5|TRBD1
CASSPLDRVQETQYF
TGTGCCAGCAGTCCCCTGGACAGGGTCCAAGAGACCCAGTACTTC
>17|TRBV11-2|many|TRBJ1-1|TRBD1
CASSSLTGGMMNTEAFF
TGTGCCAGCAGCTCCTTGACAGGGGGGATGATGAACACTGAAGCTTTCTTT
>12|TRBV28|many|TRBJ2-7|.
CASRLPSYEQYF
TGTGCCAGCAGACTCCCTTCCTACGAGCAGTACTTC